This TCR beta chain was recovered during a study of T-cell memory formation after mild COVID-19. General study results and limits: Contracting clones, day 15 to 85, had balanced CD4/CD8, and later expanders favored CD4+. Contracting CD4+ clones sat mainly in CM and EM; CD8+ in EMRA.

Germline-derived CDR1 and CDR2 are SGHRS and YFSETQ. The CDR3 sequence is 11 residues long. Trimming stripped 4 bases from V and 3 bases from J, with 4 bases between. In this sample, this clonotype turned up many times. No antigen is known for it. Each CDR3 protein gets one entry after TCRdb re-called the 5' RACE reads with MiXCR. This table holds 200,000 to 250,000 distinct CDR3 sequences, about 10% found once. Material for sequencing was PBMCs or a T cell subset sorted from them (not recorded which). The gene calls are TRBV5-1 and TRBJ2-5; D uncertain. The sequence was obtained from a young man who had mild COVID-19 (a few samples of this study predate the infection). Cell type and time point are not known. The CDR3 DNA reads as TGCGCCAGCAGCACAGAAGAGACCCAGTACTTC. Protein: CASSTEETQYF. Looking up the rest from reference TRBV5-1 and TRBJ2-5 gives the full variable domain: KAGVTQTPRYLIKTRGQQVTLSCSPISGHRSVSWYQQTPGQGLQFLFEYFSETQRNKGNFPGRFSGRQFSNSRSEMNVSTLELGDSALYLCASSTEETQYFGPGTRLLVL.